The 22 T cell receptor beta chains below come from one sample, sequenced in a study of cytomegalovirus exposure and HLA in healthy donors. 13 Jbeta primers and 60 Vbeta primers were used for the PCR. The data were produced by immunoSEQ multiplex PCR, yet TCRdb's version contains in-frame clones alone and is incomplete. Of around 100,000 clones listed, around three quarters are singletons. The material sequenced was PBMCs. Source of these receptors: a woman aged 45 to 65 in good health and CMV-seropositive.

The chain has TRBV7-2 and TRBJ2-7; a possible D gene is TRBD1 (6 bases). The length of the CDR3 is 12 residues. V was trimmed by 0 bases and J by 6 bases, leaving 6 bases between them. Germline CDR1 and CDR2: SGHTA and FQGNSA. In nucleotides, the CDR3 is TGTGCCAGCAGCTTAGCAGGGGGCGAGCAGTACTTC. This codes for CASSLAGGEQYF.

J is TRBJ2-5 and V is TRBV7-9; no clear D gene. Germline V CDR1 and CDR2: SEHNR, FQNEAQ (reference sequence). The germline V and J ends were trimmed by 2 bases and 4 bases, with 8 bases remaining between them. This CDR3 comprises 13 residues. The CDR3 DNA follows: TGTGCCAGCAGCTTATTGTCGGGAGAGACCCAGTACTTC. Protein product: CASSLLSGETQYF. The full variable domain, with the rest looked up from reference TRBV7-9 and TRBJ2-5, is DTGVSQNPRHKITKRGQNVTFRCDPISEHNRLYWYRQTLGQGPEFLTYFQNEAQLEKSRLLSDRFSAERPKGSFSTLEIQRTEQGDSAMYLCASSLLSGETQYFGPGTRLLVL.

V and J are TRBV7-6 and TRBJ2-5; TRBD2 aligns across 10 bases. Near its end, the DNA agrees better with TRBJ2-7, so the J call may be wrong. The CDR3 extends over 15 amino acids. Germline V gives CDR1 SGHVS, CDR2 FNYEAQ. The CDR3 bases are TGTGCCAGCAGCTTAGAGTCTAGCGGGAGCTACGAGCAGTACTTC. Protein sequence: CASSLESSGSYEQYF.

The CDR3 loop reads CASSLDRVGAYGYTF. The DNA of the CDR3 is TGTGCCAGCAGCTTGGATAGAGTAGGGGCCTATGGCTACACCTTC. This chain uses TRBV5-4 with TRBJ1-2, with D maybe TRBD1 (5 bases). Germline assignment: CDR1 SGHNT and CDR2 YYREEE (reference sequence). The CDR3 extends over 15 amino acids. V lost 0 bases and J lost 4, with 13 bases in between. Using reference TRBV5-4 and TRBJ1-2 for the parts outside the CDR3, the full variable domain is ETGVTQSPTHLIKTRGQQVTLRCSSQSGHNTVSWYQQALGQGPQFIFQYYREEENGRGNFPPRFSGLQFPNYSSELNVNALELDDSALYLCASSLDRVGAYGYTFGSGTRLTVV.

The chain uses TRBV5-4 and TRBJ1-1; D perhaps matches TRBD1 (6 bases). V dropped 4 bases and J dropped 0 bases, with 16 bases sitting between them. The CDR3 length is 16 residues. From germline, CDR1 is SGHNT and CDR2 YYREEE (reference sequence). The DNA for the CDR3 is TGTGCCAGCAGCGTGGTGTCAGGGGCTATGAACACTGAAGCTTTCTTT. It encodes CASSVVSGAMNTEAFF.

The chain links TRBV5-6 to TRBJ1-2, with D possibly being TRBD1 (6 bases). V was clipped by 0 bases and J by 2 bases, with 14 bases between them. Germline CDR1 is SGHDT and CDR2 is YYEEEE. The CDR3 totals 16 residues. The CDR3 DNA reads as TGTGCCAGCAGCTTGGCCGGACAGAACTTCAACTATGGCTACACCTTC. Protein: CASSLAGQNFNYGYTF.

V usage is TRBV9 and J usage is TRBJ1-5; the D is unclear. The CDR3 runs 13 residues. Trimming removed 0 bases at V and 3 bases at J, with 4 bases between. CDR1 SGDLS and CDR2 YYNGEE come from the germline V gene. The CDR3 sequence: CASSVGHNQPQHF. Here the CDR3 DNA reads TGTGCCAGCAGCGTAGGTCACAATCAGCCCCAGCATTTT.

CDR3: CAWSSGQGNEKLFF. For the CDR3, the DNA is TGTGCCTGGAGTTCGGGACAGGGGAATGAAAAACTGTTTTTT. This chain joins TRBV30 and TRBJ1-4, with 10 bases aligning to TRBD1. This CDR3 is built from 14 residues. With V trimmed by 2 bases and J by 5 bases, 2 bases remained unmatched. CDR1 is GTSNPN and CDR2 is SVGIG in the germline V gene (reference sequence).

The genes are TRBV4-1 and TRBJ1-2; perhaps TRBD1 as D (5 bases). With 4 bases removed from V and 5 bases from J, the gap between germline ends came to 11 bases. CDR1 is MGHRA, CDR2 YSYEKL, per germline. The CDR3 sequence is 13 residues long. The CDR3, as DNA: TGCGCCAGCAGCCCAGGGAATGGATATGGCTACACCTTC. Translating it yields CASSPGNGYGYTF.

The gene calls are TRBV27 and TRBJ1-6; 8 nucleotides align to TRBD1. Germline loops: CDR1 MNHEY, CDR2 SMNVEV (reference sequence). The trim removed 7 bases at V and 9 bases at J, leaving 11 bases unmatched. CDR3 length equals 15 residues. This CDR3 reads CASKIHRDRTSPLHF. CDR3 sequence (DNA): TGTGCCAGCAAAATCCACCGGGACAGGACTTCACCCCTCCACTTT.

V and J are TRBV5-4 and TRBJ2-2; D call uncertain. The V end lost 4 bases, the J end lost 7 bases, and 14 bases lay between the germline ends. CDR1 and CDR2 (germline): SGHNT, YYREEE (reference sequence). The CDR3 is made up of 14 amino acids. In nucleotides, the CDR3 is TGTGCCAGCAGCCCGCGAGAAGCTCACGGGGAGCTGTTTTTT. Translation: CASSPREAHGELFF. The full variable domain, rest sourced from reference TRBV5-4 and TRBJ2-2, is ETGVTQSPTHLIKTRGQQVTLRCSSQSGHNTVSWYQQALGQGPQFIFQYYREEENGRGNFPPRFSGLQFPNYSSELNVNALELDDSALYLCASSPREAHGELFFGEGSRLTVL.

This rearrangement joins TRBV6-4 to TRBJ1-1; D possibly corresponds to TRBD1 (6 bases). Looked up from germline, CDR1 is MRHNA and CDR2 is SNTAGT. V gave up 6 bases and J gave up 6 bases, with 14 bases separating them. This CDR3 is built from 13 residues. CDR3 sequence: CASRATGFSEAFF. CDR3 in DNA: TGTGCCAGCAGGGCTACAGGGTTCTCTGAAGCTTTCTTT.

J is TRBJ2-3 and V is TRBV7-9; 13 nucleotides line up with TRBD2. The CDR3 is made up of 15 amino acids. The J segment lost 5 bases and the V segment lost 5 bases, leaving 4 bases of the junction unmatched. Looked up from germline, CDR1 is SEHNR and CDR2 is FQNEAQ (reference sequence). CDR3 sequence (DNA): TGTGCCAGCAGCCCCACTAGCGGGAGGGGAGATACGCAGTATTTT. Protein product: CASSPTSGRGDTQYF.

This clone was seen a handful of times. The V and J genes are TRBV5-4 and TRBJ2-7; 14 bases match TRBD2. This CDR3 has 13 amino acids. V was pared by 4 bases and J by 9 bases, with 3 bases of the junction left unmatched. Germline V gene data show CDR1 as SGHNT and CDR2 as YYREEE (reference sequence). The CDR3 DNA is TGTGCCAGCAGCGCCGGGACTAGCGGGGGGCAGTACTTC. Protein: CASSAGTSGGQYF.

The chain combines TRBV5-4 with TRBJ1-4, with D possibly being TRBD1 (6 bases). The V end was cut by 4 bases, the J end by 8 bases, with 9 bases between. Per germline, CDR1 SGHNT and CDR2 YYREEE (reference sequence). The CDR3 is made up of 12 amino acids. The CDR3 spells CASSGTGEKLFF. CDR3 DNA: TGTGCCAGCAGCGGTACAGGGGAAAAACTGTTTTTT.

This clone appeared once. The CDR3 reads CASRLYRENTEAFF. For the CDR3, the DNA is TGTGCCAGCAGATTGTACAGGGAAAACACTGAAGCTTTCTTT. The chain joins TRBV2 to TRBJ1-1; a weak D match, TRBD1 (6 bases). V gave up 6 bases and J gave up 2 bases, with 13 bases separating them. The CDR3 is 14 amino acids. Germline loops: CDR1 SNHLY, CDR2 FYNNEI.

This chain uses TRBV9 with TRBJ2-2, with TRBD2 matching over 7 bases. V shed 3 bases, J shed 6 bases, and the junction held 5 bases outside the gene matches. Germline-derived CDR1 and CDR2 are SGDLS and YYNGEE. The CDR3 runs to 14 residues. The CDR3 DNA reads TGTGCCAGCAGCGCCTATGGGGGGGCCGGGGAGCTGTTTTTT. The encoded protein is CASSAYGGAGELFF.

The J gene is TRBJ1-3, the V gene TRBV5-4; 7 bases align to TRBD1. The CDR3 extends over 17 amino acids. With V trimmed by 0 bases and J by 1 base, 7 bases remained unmatched. Germline V CDR1 and CDR2: SGHNT, YYREEE (reference sequence). CDR3 sequence (DNA): TGTGCCAGCAGCTTGGCAAATAACAGGGGATCTGGAAACACCATATATTTT. Translation: CASSLANNRGSGNTIYF.

This chain connects TRBV28 to TRBJ2-5; 11 bases are shared with TRBD2. The ends lost 4 bases at V and 6 bases at J; junction bases unmatched: 7. The CDR3 consists of 15 residues. Germline V lookup: CDR1 MDHEN, CDR2 SYDVKM. For the CDR3, the DNA is TGTGCCAGCAGTTCGACTAGCGGGGAAGCTAAGACCCAGTACTTC. Encoded protein: CASSSTSGEAKTQYF.

The gene calls are TRBV27 and TRBJ2-2; weak D call: TRBD2 (5 bases). V was trimmed by 7 bases and J by 4 bases, leaving 13 bases between them. Germline values: CDR1 MNHEY, CDR2 SMNVEV (reference sequence). The CDR3 contains 14 residues. The CDR3 spells CASTRTPTTGELFF. CDR3 nucleotides: TGTGCCAGCACCAGGACTCCTACCACCGGGGAGCTGTTTTTT.

This clone was detected a few times. The chain carries TRBV29-1 and TRBJ2-7; no firm D call. Germline CDR1 SQVTM, CDR2 ANQGSEA. The length of the CDR3 is 12 residues. V was clipped by 5 bases and J by 7 bases, with 15 bases between them. CDR3 loop: CSVFSQIGEQYF. CDR3 nucleotide sequence: TGCAGCGTTTTCTCCCAGATCGGGGAGCAGTACTTC.

The chain has TRBV7-9 and TRBJ2-5; 10 bases fit TRBD2. J gave up 5 bases and V 3 bases, and 3 bases lay outside the gene matches. The CDR3 extends over 14 amino acids. The germline V gene encodes CDR1 SEHNR and CDR2 FQNEAQ (reference sequence). The CDR3 is CASSFGAGGETQYF. CDR3 nucleotides: TGTGCCAGCAGCTTCGGAGCGGGAGGGGAGACCCAGTACTTC.